Sequencing of this T cell receptor (beta chain) was carried out in a study of blood T cells in healthy people across ages. The study, taken as a whole, reports: With age, beta diversity per million T cells declined roughly linearly, significantly by 30 to 40.

A second roughly 6 to 12 cycle PCR used barcoded and J-beta primers. A 12-random-nucleotide template-switch adaptor tagged each cDNA molecule. Via MiXCR, TCRdb re-called the 5' RACE reads, giving one row per CDR3 protein. This sample carries approximately 730,000 distinct CDR3 sequences, 53% of them seen once, and the ten largest clones take approximately 41%. Drawn from each donor were 8.5 to 10 milliliters of peripheral blood. Every sample yielded at least 6 million isolated PBMCs. This clonotype was counted only a few times. The antigen remains undetermined. Germline V gene sequence: CDR1 MNHNY, CDR2 SVGAGI (reference sequence). V lost 6 bases, J lost 1 base, and 9 bases lay in between. This CDR3 has 13 amino acids.

Input material: blood. The V call is TRBV6-6, the J call TRBJ1-1, with a possible D match to TRBD1 (6 bases). This sequence was found in an elderly man in good health. The CDR3 reads CASSQQGNTEAFF. The CDR3 nucleotides are TGTGCCAGCAGCCAACAGGGGAACACTGAAGCTTTCTTT.